The clone carrying this T cell receptor (beta chain) appeared a few times. Its antigen remains unidentified. Quantitative 5'-RACE was performed with molecular barcodes, and it yielded the TCR beta libraries. TCRdb re-called the 5' RACE reads with MiXCR, one entry per CDR3 protein. The data show 500,000 to 550,000 distinct CDR3 sequences, about 13% seen once. The data stem from a study of CD8 T cells in ankylosing spondylitis. General observations from the study: What appeared characteristic of ankylosing spondylitis blood was a TCR beta motif of fewer than ten highly homologous variants. Relatively scarce in peripheral blood, disease-linked clones were CD8+.

Looked up from germline, CDR1 is SGHRS and CDR2 is YFSETQ. There are 17 residues in the CDR3. With V trimmed by 3 bases and J by 7 bases, 10 bases remained unmatched. The sequenced material came from blood, either unsorted or a sorted T cell fraction (not recorded which). The gene calls are TRBV5-1 and TRBJ2-1, with 13 bases that match TRBD2. This TCR was recovered from a male donor with ankylosing spondylitis. This CDR3 is CASSSGTSGRAMNEQFF. CDR3 coding DNA: TGCGCCAGCAGCTCAGGTACTAGCGGGAGGGCTATGAATGAGCAGTTCTTC.